The clone carrying this T cell receptor beta chain was observed a handful of times. The antigen remains unidentified. The CDR3 is 12 amino acids. Per the germline V gene, CDR1 is MNHEY and CDR2 is SVGAGI. V shed 0 bases and J shed 9 bases, with 8 bases lying between them. The sample originates from a study of T-cell memory formation after mild COVID-19. The overall study: The study found TCR clusters largely donor specific. Study-wide results and caveats: Largely, contracting CD4+ clones fell within CM and EM, and contracting CD8+ clones within EMRA. There were some responding clones in pre-infection memory, which suggested that cross-reactive memory had joined.

TCR alpha and TCR beta cDNA libraries carrying sample barcodes and UMIs came from 5'RACE with constant-segment primers. Each CDR3 protein is one row after TCRdb ran MiXCR on the 5' RACE reads. The sample shows roughly 610,000 distinct CDR3 sequences, approximately 15% of them seen only once. Sample: PBMCs or a T cell subset sorted from them (not recorded which). The chain is built from TRBV6-5 and TRBJ1-1; unclear D gene. The origin of this receptor is an adult woman who had mild COVID-19 (a few samples of this study predate the infection). Cell type and time point are not known. This CDR3 is CASSYSGSQAFF. Here the CDR3 DNA reads TGTGCCAGCAGTTACTCGGGTAGTCAAGCTTTCTTT.